The 32 T cell receptor beta chains given below trace back to one sample, sequenced in a study of cytomegalovirus exposure and HLA in healthy donors. The PCR contained 60 Vbeta and 13 Jbeta primers. Generated by immunoSEQ multiplex PCR, the TCRdb table keeps only in-frame clones and is missing some. The data hold roughly 140,000 clones, with roughly four fifths observed a single time. Sequenced sample: PBMCs. These receptors were taken from a man aged 40-49 years in good health and CMV-seropositive.

The chain employs TRBV5-1 and TRBJ1-4; TRBD1 might be the D (5 bases). The V end lost 3 bases, the J end lost 4 bases, and 10 bases lay between the germline ends. The CDR3 totals 14 residues. CDR1 SGHRS and CDR2 YFSETQ come from the germline V gene. Written as DNA, the CDR3 is TGCGCCAGCAGCTCTAACGGGGGTAATGAAAAACTGTTTTTT. Its protein product is CASSSNGGNEKLFF.

The chain employs TRBV18 and TRBJ2-3; D call uncertain. The CDR3 contains 16 residues. V dropped 3 bases and J dropped 5 bases, with 18 bases sitting between them. Germline V gives CDR1 KGHSH, CDR2 LQKENI. CDR3 loop: CASSPIIGVLGDTQYF. CDR3 coding DNA: TGTGCCAGCTCACCGATCATAGGAGTCCTAGGAGATACGCAGTATTTT.

The CDR3 is CASRTGQGINEQFF. The CDR3 coding sequence is TGTGCCAGCAGAACCGGACAGGGTATCAATGAGCAGTTCTTC. This chain joins TRBV6-6 and TRBJ2-1, with 8 bases identical to TRBD1. The CDR3 runs 14 residues. J gave up 6 bases and V 6 bases, and 7 bases lay outside the gene matches. Germline V gives CDR1 MNHNY, CDR2 SVGAGI (reference sequence).

This chain joins TRBV7-2 and TRBJ1-2, with D hard to call. The germline V gene has CDR1 SGHTA and CDR2 FQGNSA. The ends were cut back, 2 bases at V and 0 bases at J, with 4 bases in the middle. The CDR3 has 13 amino acids. CDR3 DNA: TGTGCCAGCAGCTTAACAGCTAACTATGGCTACACCTTC. Translation gives CASSLTANYGYTF.

V and J are TRBV18 and TRBJ2-7; 7 bases agree with TRBD1. The CDR3 covers 15 residues. Germline V gene lookup returns CDR1 KGHSH and CDR2 LQKENI. Unmatched junction bases numbered 7, after V lost 3 bases and J lost 2 bases. Here the CDR3 reads CASSPFTGEPYEQYF. CDR3 sequence (DNA): TGTGCCAGCTCACCCTTTACAGGGGAGCCCTACGAGCAGTACTTC.

The chain is built from TRBV12-5 and TRBJ2-6; 11 positions agree with TRBD1. With 6 bases clipped from V and 1 base from J, the junction kept 8 bases outside the gene matches. This CDR3 contains 18 residues. Germline V gene data show CDR1 as LGHNT and CDR2 as FRNRAP. The CDR3 spells CASGLGTGGSSGANVLTF. CDR3 bases: TGTGCTAGTGGCCTGGGGACAGGGGGGTCATCTGGGGCCAACGTCCTGACTTTC.

The V and J genes are TRBV28 and TRBJ1-5; weak D call: TRBD1 (6 bases). The CDR3 loop spans 16 amino acids. The ends were cut back, 0 bases at V and 2 bases at J, with 11 bases in the middle. Germline values: CDR1 MDHEN, CDR2 SYDVKM. The CDR3 region has the DNA TGTGCCAGCAGTTTATGGATACAGGGTGGCAATCAGCCCCAGCATTTT. Protein product: CASSLWIQGGNQPQHF. Together with reference TRBV28 and TRBJ1-5, the CDR3 gives the full variable domain: DVKVTQSSRYLVKRTGEKVFLECVQDMDHENMFWYRQDPGLGLRLIYFSYDVKMKEKGDIPEGYSVSREKKERFSLILESASTNQTSMYLCASSLWIQGGNQPQHFGDGTRLSIL.

This chain links TRBV4-1 with TRBJ2-1; 9 bases align to TRBD1. V was clipped by 1 base and J by 8 bases; unmatched bases: 15. The length of the CDR3 is 18 residues. Germline-derived CDR1 and CDR2 are MGHRA and YSYEKL. The CDR3 bases are TGCGCCAGCAGCCAAGTGGGCCGGCCGGGACAGGGATTCGATGAGCAGTTCTTC. This encodes CASSQVGRPGQGFDEQFF.

This rearrangement joins TRBV7-8 to TRBJ2-1; TRBD2 is a possible D gene (5 bases). The CDR3 contains 15 residues. Trimming took 7 bases from V and 5 from J, leaving 18 bases between them. Germline V CDR1 and CDR2: SGHVS, FQNEAQ. The CDR3 sequence: CASILRRERDNEQFF. The CDR3 bases are TGTGCCAGCATCCTCAGACGGGAAAGAGACAATGAGCAGTTCTTC.

The chain employs TRBV19 and TRBJ2-1; D may be TRBD2 (5 bases). V dropped 3 bases and J dropped 1 base, with 10 bases sitting between them. Per the germline V gene, CDR1 is LNHDA and CDR2 is SQIVND (reference sequence). The CDR3 is 15 residues long. This CDR3 is CASSIRGTSYNEQFF. The CDR3 nucleotides are TGTGCCAGTAGTATCCGGGGAACGTCCTACAATGAGCAGTTCTTC.

The rearrangement uses TRBV11-3 and TRBJ1-1; no definite D call. This CDR3 has 13 amino acids. The V and J ends lost 0 bases and 7 bases respectively, with 9 bases between them. Germline lookup yields CDR1 SGHNT and CDR2 YENEEA. The CDR3 is CASSLDSGVEAFF. The CDR3 DNA follows: TGTGCCAGCAGCTTAGATTCGGGAGTTGAAGCTTTCTTT.

A remark on this clone: In the same sample, other DNA sequences code for this CDR3. The J gene is TRBJ2-5, the V gene TRBV5-1; TRBD1 agrees at 8 bases. The CDR3 covers 15 residues. Trimming cost V 4 bases and J 2 bases; bases outside gene matches: 7. Germline V gene sequence: CDR1 SGHRS, CDR2 YFSETQ. CDR3 sequence (DNA): TGCGCCAGCAGCCTAGGACAGGGCGGGCAAGAGACCCAGTACTTC. Encoded protein: CASSLGQGGQETQYF.

This chain connects TRBV4-3 to TRBJ1-2; 8 bases map to TRBD1. The CDR3 has 14 amino acids. With V trimmed by 5 bases and J by 5 bases, 7 bases remained unmatched. Per germline, CDR1 LGHNA and CDR2 YSLEER. The CDR3 reads CASSAQGEGYGYTF. CDR3 coding DNA: TGCGCCAGCAGCGCACAGGGGGAGGGATATGGCTACACCTTC.

This clone appeared once. The rearrangement uses TRBV4-1 and TRBJ1-5, with 7 bases aligning to TRBD1. The V segment lost 0 bases and the J segment 7 bases; nucleotides outside the gene matches: 6. Germline V lookup: CDR1 MGHRA, CDR2 YSYEKL. This CDR3 contains 15 residues. In DNA, the CDR3 is TGCGCCAGCAGCCAAGATTTAAGGGGGCCCCAGCCCCAGCATTTT. As protein: CASSQDLRGPQPQHF.

V usage is TRBV14 and J usage is TRBJ2-3; 9 bases match TRBD2. The CDR3 covers 18 residues. CDR1 and CDR2 from the germline V gene are SGHDN and FVKESK. The trim removed 5 bases at V and 3 bases at J, leaving 15 bases unmatched. Here the CDR3 DNA reads TGTGCCAGCAGCAGGACCTTTAGCGGGAGACGGGGGACAGATACGCAGTATTTT. Translated: CASSRTFSGRRGTDTQYF.

The chain couples TRBV5-8 to TRBJ2-2; the match to TRBD1 covers 9 bases. J was trimmed by 8 bases and V by 3 bases; bases with no gene match: 8. This CDR3 spans 15 amino acids. Germline CDR1 SGHTS, CDR2 YDEGEE. In nucleotides, the CDR3 is TGTGCCAGCAGCTACCGGGACAGGGATTCTGGGGAGCTGTTTTTT. Its protein product is CASSYRDRDSGELFF.

The chain employs TRBV9 and TRBJ1-1, with 8 bases aligning to TRBD1. The CDR3 has 14 residues. Germline assignment: CDR1 SGDLS and CDR2 YYNGEE. J lost 4 bases, V lost 1 base, and 3 bases had no gene match. CDR3 region: CASSVQGAGTEAFF. CDR3 nucleotide sequence: TGTGCCAGCAGCGTACAGGGGGCCGGCACTGAAGCTTTCTTT.

This clone was counted a few times. The same CDR3 is also encoded by other DNA sequences in this sample. This chain links TRBV4-3 with TRBJ2-7; D is possibly TRBD1 (6 bases). The CDR3 covers 16 residues. Germline V gene lookup returns CDR1 LGHNA and CDR2 YSLEER. V dropped 0 bases and J dropped 0 bases, with 12 bases sitting between them. This CDR3 is CASSQETGTLSYEQYF. As DNA, the CDR3 is TGCGCCAGCAGCCAAGAGACCGGGACACTCTCCTACGAGCAGTACTTC.

This rearrangement joins TRBV7-9 to TRBJ2-1; D gene unclear. This CDR3 is built from 11 residues. Germline V gene lookup returns CDR1 SEHNR and CDR2 FQNEAQ (reference sequence). Deletions cut 5 bases from V and 4 bases from J, with 3 bases between. The CDR3 sequence is CASSRYNEQFF. CDR3 sequence (DNA): TGTGCCAGCAGCCGTTACAATGAGCAGTTCTTC.

The chain recombines TRBV6-6 with TRBJ2-1, with 12 nucleotides matching TRBD2. The germline CDR1 and CDR2 sequences are MNHNY and SVGAGI (reference sequence). Trimming removed 5 bases from V and 8 bases from J; junction bases left unmatched: 7. The CDR3 extends over 15 amino acids. CDR3 residues: CASSTTSGRRDEQFF. The DNA for the CDR3 is TGTGCCAGCAGTACTACTAGCGGGAGGAGGGATGAGCAGTTCTTC.

The chain joins TRBV9 to TRBJ2-1, with 10 bases matching TRBD1. Germline V gene lookup returns CDR1 SGDLS and CDR2 YYNGEE. This CDR3 comprises 15 residues. Trimming took 2 bases from V and 5 from J; bases not matched to a gene: 4. The CDR3 sequence is CASSVRTGGNNEQFF. The CDR3 bases are TGTGCCAGCAGCGTCCGGACAGGGGGAAACAATGAGCAGTTCTTC.

V gene TRBV10-2 combines with J gene TRBJ1-2, with 10 bases matching TRBD1. V was clipped by 6 bases and J by 3 bases; unmatched bases: 4. CDR1 and CDR2 from the germline V gene are WSHSY and SAAADI. This CDR3 region has 14 residues. The DNA of the CDR3 is TGCGCCAGCAGCCCGGACAGGGGGGACTATGGCTACACCTTC. Translated, it gives CASSPDRGDYGYTF.

Here the CDR3 reads CASSSDRLDAQYF. CDR3 nucleotide sequence: TGTGCCAGCAGTTCGGACAGGTTGGACGCGCAGTACTTC. The chain is built from TRBV6-6 and TRBJ2-5, with 7 bases lining up with TRBD1. Germline V CDR1 and CDR2: MNHNY, SVGAGI (reference sequence). The CDR3 contains 13 residues. V trimming: 4 bases; J trimming: 11 bases; junction bases outside the gene matches: 10.

The chain couples TRBV7-3 to TRBJ2-1; TRBD2 matches 8 bases. CDR1 is SGHTA, CDR2 FQGTGA, per germline. The CDR3 contains 15 residues. The trim removed 3 bases at V and 6 bases at J, leaving 7 bases unmatched. CDR3 region: CASSFRLAGPNEQFF. CDR3 sequence (DNA): TGTGCCAGCAGCTTCCGTCTAGCGGGCCCCAATGAGCAGTTCTTC. Using reference TRBV7-3 and TRBJ2-1 for the parts outside the CDR3, the full variable domain is GAGVSQTPSNKVTEKGKYVELRCDPISGHTALYWYRQSLGQGPEFLIYFQGTGAADDSGLPNDRFFAVRPEGSVSTLKIQRTERGDSAVYLCASSFRLAGPNEQFFGPGTRLTVL.

The chain links TRBV5-1 to TRBJ2-1; unclear D gene. V dropped 4 bases and J dropped 5 bases, with 7 bases sitting between them. Looked up from germline, CDR1 is SGHRS and CDR2 is YFSETQ. The CDR3 has 12 amino acids. The CDR3 sequence: CASSLGDNEQFF. The CDR3, as DNA: TGCGCCAGCAGCCTCGGTGACAATGAGCAGTTCTTC.

The chain joins TRBV27 to TRBJ1-1, with TRBD1 as a possible D gene (6 bases). V lost 9 bases and J lost 6, with 11 bases in between. This CDR3 spans 11 amino acids. Germline V gene lookup returns CDR1 MNHEY and CDR2 SMNVEV (reference sequence). CDR3 protein: CASLRGPEAFF. The CDR3 DNA sequence: TGTGCCAGTCTCAGGGGTCCTGAAGCTTTCTTT.

The rearrangement links TRBV18 to TRBJ2-7, with D unresolved. V shed 3 bases and J shed 4 bases, with 10 bases lying between them. The length of the CDR3 is 13 residues. Germline lookup yields CDR1 KGHSH and CDR2 LQKENI. Written as DNA, the CDR3 is TGTGCCAGCTCACCCCCAGTTATGTACGAGCAGTACTTC. This codes for CASSPPVMYEQYF.

This clone was observed a single time. The chain links TRBV13 to TRBJ1-4, with D tentatively TRBD1 (6 bases). This CDR3 has 14 amino acids. Germline V gene data show CDR1 as PRHDT and CDR2 as FYEKMQ (reference sequence). Between the trimmed V and J ends, which lost 5 bases and 2 bases, there was a span of 9 bases. The CDR3 nucleotides read TGTGCCAGCAGCCAGGGGTATACTAATGAAAAACTGTTTTTT. Encoded protein: CASSQGYTNEKLFF.

The V gene is TRBV7-6, the J gene TRBJ1-2; tentatively, D is TRBD1 (6 bases). There are 13 residues in the CDR3. Per germline, CDR1 SGHVS and CDR2 FNYEAQ. V was trimmed by 4 bases and J by 8 bases, leaving 14 bases between them. The CDR3 loop is CASSSQDRRGYTF. CDR3 bases: TGTGCCAGCAGCTCCCAAGACAGGCGCGGCTACACCTTC.

The rearrangement joins TRBV9 to TRBJ2-1; 11 bases match TRBD2. This CDR3 has 16 residues. V dropped 4 bases and J dropped 8; count of bases not matched to a gene: 11. The germline V gene has CDR1 SGDLS and CDR2 YYNGEE. For the CDR3, the DNA is TGTGCCAGCAGCCCCCGTGGTAGCGGGGGGGCGTATGAGCAGTTCTTC. Residues: CASSPRGSGGAYEQFF. The complete variable domain, with remaining parts taken from reference TRBV9 and TRBJ2-1, reads DSGVTQTPKHLITATGQRVTLRCSPRSGDLSVYWYQQSLDQGLQFLIQYYNGEERAKGNILERFSAQQFPDLHSELNLSSLELGDSALYFCASSPRGSGGAYEQFFGPGTRLTVL.

The chain employs TRBV2 and TRBJ2-5; D may be TRBD2 (6 bases). The CDR3 covers 14 residues. CDR1 is SNHLY and CDR2 is FYNNEI in the germline V gene. V was shortened by 4 bases and J by 1 base, with 10 bases between the two germline ends. CDR3 residues: CASSARTTQETQYF. Written as DNA, the CDR3 is TGTGCCAGCAGTGCTCGGACTACCCAAGAGACCCAGTACTTC. The complete variable domain, with remaining parts taken from reference TRBV2 and TRBJ2-5, reads EPEVTQTPSHQVTQMGQEVILRCVPISNHLYFYWYRQILGQKVEFLVSFYNNEISEKSEIFDDQFSVERPDGSNFTLKIRSTKLEDSAMYFCASSARTTQETQYFGPGTRLLVL.

The chain has TRBV4-1 and TRBJ2-3, with no clear D. The germline gives CDR1 MGHRA, CDR2 YSYEKL. CDR3 size: 15 residues. V was pared by 3 bases and J by 0 bases, with 10 bases between. The CDR3 sequence: CASSQVPGSTDTQYF. CDR3 DNA: TGCGCCAGCAGCCAGGTCCCCGGTAGCACAGATACGCAGTATTTT.